The clone carrying this TCR beta chain was recorded a few times. The data belong to a study of T cell repertoires in cytomegalovirus infection. Losses at the gene ends were 0 bases for V and 4 bases for J; bases not matched to a gene: 5. Germline V gene lookup returns CDR1 GTSNPN and CDR2 SVGIG (reference sequence). The CDR3 is 15 residues long. TCRdb redid the calling of the reads with MiXCR, one entry per CDR3 protein. The sample lists roughly 230,000 distinct CDR3 sequences, roughly 22% occurring once. This chain joins TRBV30 and TRBJ1-5; 8 positions match TRBD1. The receptor was isolated from a human donor in good health (CMV status not recorded). Some clones in this sample may be carry-over from other donors' samples. The sequenced material came from CD8+ T cells from PBMCs. The CDR3: CAWSVQGAVNQPQHF. The DNA for the CDR3 is TGTGCCTGGAGTGTTCAGGGGGCCGTTAATCAGCCCCAGCATTTT.